This entry lists 15 T cell receptor beta chains sequenced from one sample in a study of T-cell reconstitution after alpha-beta-depleted transplantation in children. As it was prepared, the TCRbeta library received unique molecular identifiers. TCRdb reprocessed the PCR reads with MiXCR, giving one entry per CDR3 protein. Of about 980,000 distinct CDR3 sequences in the sample, roughly 29% are singletons; the top ten hold about 28%. This sample comprised PBMCs, mostly from graft donor cells, obtained 360 days after TCRalphabeta/CD19-depleted stem cell transplant. The receptors come from a boy in the first two years of life who had a stem cell transplant for SCID, so the T cells may come from the graft donor.

This clonotype was picked up a small number of times. This chain connects TRBV20-1 to TRBJ2-1; 7 positions match TRBD1. V trimming: 6 bases; J trimming: 0 bases; junction bases outside the gene matches: 11. Germline-derived CDR1 and CDR2 are DFQATT and SNEGSKA (reference sequence). The CDR3 runs 16 residues. CDR3 in amino acids: CSAKRDSLSSYNEQFF. CDR3 coding DNA: TGCAGTGCAAAGAGGGACAGCCTGTCCTCCTACAATGAGCAGTTCTTC.

This clonotype was counted at least ten times. The chain carries TRBV4-3 and TRBJ2-7, with 9 bases aligning to TRBD1. Per the germline V gene, CDR1 is LGHNA and CDR2 is YSLEER. CDR3 length: 15 residues. Trimming at V came to 3 bases and at J to 3 bases, leaving 6 bases not matched to a gene. The CDR3 DNA sequence: TGCGCCAGCAGCCACGCGTGGGACAGGGACTACGAGCAGTACTTC. Translated: CASSHAWDRDYEQYF.

This chain connects TRBV6-1 to TRBJ2-1, with 8 bases fitting TRBD1. The J segment lost 7 bases and the V segment lost 6 bases, leaving 11 bases of the junction unmatched. This CDR3 is built from 15 residues. Germline loops: CDR1 MNHNS, CDR2 SASEGT. The CDR3 DNA reads TGTGCCAGCAGCCTAGGACAGGGTCGAAGGAATGAGCAGTTCTTC. This gives the protein CASSLGQGRRNEQFF.

This chain uses TRBV11-1 with TRBJ2-7, with TRBD2 identical over 8 bases. Germline V gives CDR1 SGHAT, CDR2 FQDESV (reference sequence). The V segment lost 5 bases and the J segment 3 bases; nucleotides outside the gene matches: 6. CDR3 length: 14 residues. The CDR3 loop reads CASSHPGTSYEQYF. The CDR3 DNA is TGTGCCAGCAGCCACCCCGGGACTAGCTACGAGCAGTACTTC. Filled out from reference TRBV11-1 and TRBJ2-7, the complete variable domain reads EAEVAQSPRYKITEKSQAVAFWCDPISGHATLYWYRQILGQGPELLVQFQDESVVDDSQLPKDRFSAERLKGVDSTLKIQPAELGDSAMYLCASSHPGTSYEQYFGPGTRLTVT.

V is TRBV12-3 or TRBV12-4 and J is TRBJ1-2; no definite D call. V was clipped by 5 bases and J by 0 bases, with 16 bases between them. The CDR3 spans 16 residues. The CDR3 is CASSNRVTTSNYGYTF. Here the CDR3 DNA reads TGTGCCAGCAGTAACCGGGTCACCACTTCTAACTATGGCTACACCTTC.

In its sample, this clonotype was seen a few times. The rearrangement joins TRBV7-8 to TRBJ1-5, with TRBD1 matching over 10 bases. The junction had 12 bases not matched to a gene; V was cut back by 3 bases and J by 1 base. Germline V gives CDR1 SGHVS, CDR2 FQNEAQ. The CDR3 covers 19 residues. CDR3 sequence reads: CASSFSGTGEVGSNQPQHF. The DNA of the CDR3 is TGTGCCAGCAGCTTCTCCGGGACAGGGGAAGTCGGAAGCAATCAGCCCCAGCATTTT.

V is TRBV27 and J is TRBJ2-1, with 11 bases aligning to TRBD2. CDR3 length: 18 amino acids. V lost 2 bases to trimming and J lost 9 bases; unmatched junction nucleotides: 15. CDR1 is MNHEY and CDR2 is SMNVEV in the germline V gene (reference sequence). The CDR3 bases are TGTGCCAGCAGTTTAATTCCTAGCGGGGGGCCCCGGGTGAGTGAGCAGTTCTTC. It yields the protein CASSLIPSGGPRVSEQFF.

The V gene is TRBV7-9, the J gene TRBJ1-2; D possibly corresponds to TRBD1 (6 bases). Trimming took off 2 bases at V and 4 bases at J, with 14 bases between the two ends. The CDR3 extends over 15 amino acids. CDR1 and CDR2 from the germline V gene are SEHNR and FQNEAQ (reference sequence). CDR3 nucleotides: TGTGCCAGCAGCTTAACGGCAGGGGCTATCTATGGCTACACCTTC. Translated: CASSLTAGAIYGYTF.

In this sample, this clonotype turned up a few times. This sequence joins TRBV10-3 and TRBJ2-7; D gene unclear. This CDR3 is 12 amino acids long. Per the germline V gene, CDR1 is ENHRY and CDR2 is SYGVKD. V lost 7 bases to trimming and J lost 0 bases, with 7 bases between them. CDR3 sequence: CAIILHSYEQYF. CDR3 bases: TGTGCCATCATACTCCACTCCTACGAGCAGTACTTC.

J is TRBJ1-2 and V is TRBV29-1, with D unclear. The V end was cut by 0 bases, the J end by 4 bases, with 15 bases between. Germline loops: CDR1 SQVTM, CDR2 ANQGSEA. This CDR3 is 15 amino acids long. CDR3: CSVEDPGPISYGYTF. CDR3 in DNA: TGCAGCGTTGAAGATCCCGGACCGATATCCTATGGCTACACCTTC. Together with reference TRBV29-1 and TRBJ1-2, the CDR3 gives the full variable domain: SAVISQKPSRDICQRGTSLTIQCQVDSQVTMMFWYRQQPGQSLTLIATANQGSEATYESGFVIDKFPISRPNLTFSTLTVSNMSPEDSSIYLCSVEDPGPISYGYTFGSGTRLTVV.

This sequence joins TRBV5-1 and TRBJ2-5; D remains unclear. The germline V gene has CDR1 SGHRS and CDR2 YFSETQ. Trimming removed 4 bases from V and 1 base from J, with 20 bases in between. The CDR3 contains 17 residues. The CDR3 sequence: CASSPRMRRKLQETQYF. CDR3 DNA: TGCGCCAGCAGCCCTAGAATGCGGCGAAAACTCCAAGAGACCCAGTACTTC.

This chain joins TRBV29-1 and TRBJ1-4; no clear D gene. Germline CDR1 reads SQVTM; CDR2 reads ANQGSEA. The CDR3 loop spans 13 amino acids. V was pared by 6 bases and J by 3 bases, with 11 bases between. In nucleotides, the CDR3 is TGCAGCGTCCCCGGGCCCTCTAATGAAAAACTGTTTTTT. Its protein is CSVPGPSNEKLFF. Filled out from reference TRBV29-1 and TRBJ1-4, the complete variable domain reads SAVISQKPSRDICQRGTSLTIQCQVDSQVTMMFWYRQQPGQSLTLIATANQGSEATYESGFVIDKFPISRPNLTFSTLTVSNMSPEDSSIYLCSVPGPSNEKLFFGSGTQLSVL.

This clonotype was detected ten times or more. The chain links TRBV28 to TRBJ2-7, with D maybe TRBD1 (6 bases). The V and J ends lost 5 bases and 0 bases respectively, with 11 bases between them. This CDR3 region has 14 residues. The germline V gene has CDR1 MDHEN and CDR2 SYDVKM. CDR3 nucleotide sequence: TGTGCCAGCAGTCCAACAGGGAGCTCCTACGAGCAGTACTTC. Its protein product is CASSPTGSSYEQYF.

In its sample, this clonotype was seen a few times. This chain joins TRBV27 and TRBJ1-4; tentative D call: TRBD1 (6 bases). Trimming shortened V by 6 bases and J by 7 bases, and 12 bases separated the two germline ends. The CDR3 has 13 residues. Germline assignment: CDR1 MNHEY and CDR2 SMNVEV (reference sequence). The CDR3 protein is CASRGGFSEKLFF. In nucleotides, the CDR3 is TGTGCCAGCAGAGGGGGTTTCAGTGAAAAACTGTTTTTT.

V is TRBV5-1 and J is TRBJ1-1; weak D call: TRBD1 (6 bases). This CDR3 has 16 residues. The V end was cut by 0 bases, the J end by 0 bases, with 12 bases between. CDR1 is SGHRS, CDR2 YFSETQ, per germline. The CDR3 DNA reads as TGCGCCAGCAGCTTGGAAGGGGGGCTCATGAACACTGAAGCTTTCTTT. Its translation: CASSLEGGLMNTEAFF. Looking up the rest from reference TRBV5-1 and TRBJ1-1 gives the full variable domain: KAGVTQTPRYLIKTRGQQVTLSCSPISGHRSVSWYQQTPGQGLQFLFEYFSETQRNKGNFPGRFSGRQFSNSRSEMNVSTLELGDSALYLCASSLEGGLMNTEAFFGQGTRLTVV.